This T cell receptor (beta chain) was captured in a study of identical twins. Study-level findings and limits: Compared with models, monozygotic twins showed more out-of-frame TCR alpha sharing. Less excess twin sharing appeared in beta out-of-frame sequences.

The V gene's germline CDR1 is SGHTA and CDR2 FQGNSA. The CDR3 has 13 amino acids. Trimming took 8 bases from V and 8 from J; bases not matched to a gene: 6. Healthy Caucasians alone served as donors. Each CDR3 protein is one row after TCRdb ran MiXCR on the 5' RACE reads. The repertoire holds about 530,000 distinct CDR3 sequences, with about 16% as singletons. Comments on this clonotype: Its antigen is as yet unknown.

These data also featured in a second study, about yellow fever vaccine responses in identical twins.

Material: CD4+ T cells sorted from blood. The receptor's source is a woman under 30 in good health. This chain links TRBV7-2 with TRBJ2-7, with 13 bases fitting TRBD2. Written as DNA, the CDR3 is TGTGCCAGCGGACTAGCGGGAGTTGTCCAGCAGTACTTC. Its protein product is CASGLAGVVQQYF.